The 32 T cell receptor beta chains in this list originate from one sample, sequenced in a study of blood T cell repertoires in COVID-19. Generated by immunoSEQ multiplex PCR, the TCRdb table keeps only in-frame clones and is missing some. This table holds around 200,000 clones, about 90% found once. The sequencing sample was made of peripheral blood. Receptor source: a woman aged 18-29 years who had recovered from COVID-19.

This clone showed up just a few times. The chain couples TRBV7-9 to TRBJ1-2; TRBD1 matches at 9 bases. The V and J ends lost 1 base and 4 bases, in that order; junction bases with no gene match: 4. CDR3 length equals 15 residues. CDR1 SEHNR and CDR2 FQNEAQ come from the germline V gene (reference sequence). This CDR3 is CASSLVTGGVYGYTF. DNA of the CDR3: TGTGCCAGCAGCTTAGTAACAGGGGGCGTCTATGGCTACACCTTC.

V is TRBV7-2 and J is TRBJ1-5; TRBD1 is a possible D gene (5 bases). Trimming pared 5 bases from V and 7 bases from J, leaving 18 bases between. Germline CDR1 is SGHTA and CDR2 is FQGNSA. This CDR3 comprises 15 residues. The CDR3 region is CASSLVGQGGQPQHF. DNA of the CDR3: TGTGCCAGCAGCCTCGTAGGTCAGGGCGGACAGCCCCAGCATTTT.

The rearrangement links TRBV6-1 to TRBJ1-2; D is ambiguous. Germline-derived CDR1 and CDR2 are MNHNS and SASEGT. V lost 1 base and J lost 3, with 9 bases in between. The CDR3 has 14 amino acids. For the CDR3, the DNA is TGTGCCAGCAGTGAAGATCTGGACTACTATGGCTACACCTTC. This gives the protein CASSEDLDYYGYTF.

The chain links TRBV19 to TRBJ2-7; 10 bases match TRBD2. V dropped 2 bases and J dropped 3; count of bases not matched to a gene: 1. From germline, CDR1 is LNHDA and CDR2 SQIVND (reference sequence). CDR3 length: 14 residues. CDR3 DNA sequence: TGTGCCAGTAGTATAAGCGGGAGGGACTACGAGCAGTACTTC. Its translation is CASSISGRDYEQYF.

V is TRBV7-9 and J is TRBJ2-7; D possibly corresponds to TRBD2 (6 bases). This CDR3 is built from 14 residues. Germline V gene lookup returns CDR1 SEHNR and CDR2 FQNEAQ (reference sequence). Trimming took off 4 bases at V and 2 bases at J, with 12 bases between the two ends. The CDR3 reads CASSSGSRAYEQYF. The CDR3 region has the DNA TGTGCCAGCAGCTCCGGGAGTAGGGCCTACGAGCAGTACTTC.

This clone was seen only once. The chain couples TRBV9 to TRBJ2-1; D remains ambiguous. CDR1 SGDLS and CDR2 YYNGEE come from the germline V gene. Deletions cut 1 base from V and 0 bases from J, with 8 bases between. This CDR3 contains 15 residues. The CDR3 nucleotides are TGTGCCAGCAGCGTAAACACGAACTCCTACAATGAGCAGTTCTTC. Translated: CASSVNTNSYNEQFF.

The chain combines TRBV2 with TRBJ1-1, with 9 bases aligning to TRBD1. The CDR3 extends over 15 amino acids. The V and J ends lost 6 bases and 7 bases, in that order; junction bases with no gene match: 12. Germline lookup yields CDR1 SNHLY and CDR2 FYNNEI. The CDR3 region is CASRGQGIDRGEAFF. The CDR3 nucleotides are TGTGCCAGCAGGGGACAGGGTATTGATAGGGGTGAAGCTTTCTTT.

The chain carries TRBV5-1 and TRBJ2-3, with 12 bases fitting TRBD2. This CDR3 has 16 amino acids. V was pared by 4 bases and J by 3 bases, with 6 bases of the junction left unmatched. Germline V gene lookup returns CDR1 SGHRS and CDR2 YFSETQ. The CDR3 region has the DNA TGCGCCAGCAGCCTTGCTAGCGGGAGGGTTACAGATACGCAGTATTTT. This codes for CASSLASGRVTDTQYF.

This sequence joins TRBV9 and TRBJ2-7; 9 bases fit TRBD2. Germline V gene sequence: CDR1 SGDLS, CDR2 YYNGEE. J was trimmed by 3 bases and V by 0 bases; bases with no gene match: 4. The CDR3 extends over 15 amino acids. The CDR3, as DNA: TGTGCCAGCAGCGTAGATCCTAGCGGGATCTACGAGCAGTACTTC. Translated, it gives CASSVDPSGIYEQYF.

The chain joins TRBV7-2 to TRBJ2-5, with TRBD2 identical over 11 bases. CDR1 and CDR2 (germline): SGHTA, FQGNSA. CDR3 length equals 16 residues. J was trimmed by 5 bases and V by 1 base; bases with no gene match: 6. The CDR3: CASSLVTSGVGETQYF. DNA of the CDR3: TGTGCCAGCAGCTTAGTGACTAGCGGGGTAGGGGAGACCCAGTACTTC. Full variable domain (outside the CDR3, taken from reference TRBV7-2 and TRBJ2-5): GAGVSQSPSNKVTEKGKDVELRCDPISGHTALYWYRQSLGQGLEFLIYFQGNSAPDKSGLPSDRFSAERTGGSVSTLTIQRTQQEDSAVYLCASSLVTSGVGETQYFGPGTRLLVL.

The J gene is TRBJ2-5, the V gene TRBV6-2 or TRBV6-3; 10 bases line up with TRBD2. From germline, CDR1 is MNHEY and CDR2 SVGEGT. CDR3 length: 17 amino acids. The V and J ends lost 2 bases and 1 base, in that order; junction bases with no gene match: 7. The CDR3 spells CASSYEGLAGVQETQYF. CDR3 nucleotide sequence: TGTGCCAGCAGTTACGAAGGTCTAGCGGGAGTCCAAGAGACCCAGTACTTC.

The rearrangement joins TRBV19 to TRBJ2-7; D is unresolved. Trimming cost V 5 bases and J 3 bases, with 14 bases left between them. Germline V gene lookup returns CDR1 LNHDA and CDR2 SQIVND (reference sequence). CDR3 size: 14 residues. The CDR3 sequence is CASSVARFYYEQYF. The CDR3 DNA is TGTGCCAGTAGTGTAGCAAGATTCTACTACGAGCAGTACTTC.

The J gene is TRBJ1-1, the V gene TRBV29-1; D unclear. The germline V and J ends were trimmed by 3 bases and 0 bases, with 8 bases remaining between them. This CDR3 has 13 amino acids. Germline-derived CDR1 and CDR2 are SQVTM and ANQGSEA. The CDR3 DNA sequence: TGCAGCGTTGAGGCACGCCTGAACACTGAAGCTTTCTTT. Translated, it gives CSVEARLNTEAFF.

This chain connects TRBV7-2 to TRBJ1-2; D is undetermined. This CDR3 region has 14 residues. Per the germline V gene, CDR1 is SGHTA and CDR2 is FQGNSA. Trimming cost V 0 bases and J 11 bases, with 16 bases left between them. CDR3 in DNA: TGTGCCAGCAGCTTAGCCCGGACGGGGATGGATTACACCTTC. This sequence encodes CASSLARTGMDYTF.

V is TRBV19 and J is TRBJ1-4, with D maybe TRBD1 (5 bases). CDR3 size: 16 residues. CDR1 and CDR2 (germline): LNHDA, SQIVND (reference sequence). V shed 3 bases and J shed 0 bases, with 11 bases lying between them. CDR3 sequence (DNA): TGTGCCAGTAGTATCGGCTTACAGGCAACTAATGAAAAACTGTTTTTT. Protein sequence: CASSIGLQATNEKLFF.

V gene TRBV24-1 combines with J gene TRBJ2-3, with TRBD2 identical over 11 bases. Per germline, CDR1 KGHDR and CDR2 SFDVKD. The CDR3 spans 15 residues. The V segment lost 2 bases and the J segment 4 bases; nucleotides outside the gene matches: 1. CDR3 sequence reads: CATSDSGLAADTQYF. The CDR3, as DNA: TGTGCCACCAGTGATTCGGGACTAGCGGCAGATACGCAGTATTTT.

This clone has a single count. The V gene is TRBV24-1, the J gene TRBJ1-2, with 7 bases lining up with TRBD1. Looked up from germline, CDR1 is KGHDR and CDR2 is SFDVKD. There are 14 residues in the CDR3. V lost 3 bases and J lost 7; bases outside the gene matches: 7. CDR3 coding DNA: TGTGCCACCAGTGATCCCGAGGGGGCGCGTGGCTACACCTTC. It yields the protein CATSDPEGARGYTF.

The CDR3 loop reads CASSLVPAAVQETQYF. CDR3 bases: TGTGCCAGCAGCTTGGTCCCCGCCGCAGTACAAGAGACCCAGTACTTC. The rearrangement links TRBV5-6 to TRBJ2-5, with no clear D. The CDR3 extends over 16 amino acids. Germline V CDR1 and CDR2: SGHDT, YYEEEE. V gave up 0 bases and J gave up 2 bases, with 14 bases separating them. The full variable domain, completed using reference TRBV5-6 and TRBJ2-5, is DAGVTQSPTHLIKTRGQQVTLRCSPKSGHDTVSWYQQALGQGPQFIFQYYEEEERQRGNFPDRFSGHQFPNYSSELNVNALLLGDSALYLCASSLVPAAVQETQYFGPGTRLLVL.

J is TRBJ2-1 and V is TRBV9, with 9 nucleotides matching TRBD2. The CDR3 has 14 residues. Germline V gene lookup returns CDR1 SGDLS and CDR2 YYNGEE. Germline trimming cut 7 bases from V and 6 bases from J; bases unmatched to any gene: 8. Written as DNA, the CDR3 is TGTGCCAGCTCGGTTAGCGGGAGTGGCAATGAGCAGTTCTTC. Encoded protein: CASSVSGSGNEQFF. The variable domain in full, completed from reference TRBV9 and TRBJ2-1, reads DSGVTQTPKHLITATGQRVTLRCSPRSGDLSVYWYQQSLDQGLQFLIQYYNGEERAKGNILERFSAQQFPDLHSELNLSSLELGDSALYFCASSVSGSGNEQFFGPGTRLTVL.

Only one count was recorded for this clone. The chain couples TRBV19 to TRBJ2-5, with D maybe TRBD1 (6 bases). The V gene's germline CDR1 is LNHDA and CDR2 SQIVND (reference sequence). The CDR3 extends over 15 amino acids. V dropped 2 bases and J dropped 5 bases, with 15 bases sitting between them. CDR3 protein: CASSISSDSRETQYF. For the CDR3, the DNA is TGTGCCAGTAGTATATCTTCGGACAGCCGGGAGACCCAGTACTTC.

The V gene is TRBV5-1, the J gene TRBJ1-3, with D uncertain. This CDR3 comprises 14 residues. Germline V gene sequence: CDR1 SGHRS, CDR2 YFSETQ. Trimming took off 5 bases at V and 0 bases at J, with 9 bases between the two ends. The CDR3 loop reads CASSETSSGNTIYF. In nucleotides, the CDR3 is TGCGCCAGCAGTGAGACTAGCTCTGGAAACACCATATATTTT.

This chain uses TRBV5-1 with TRBJ1-2; 9 positions match TRBD1. Germline CDR1 is SGHRS and CDR2 is YFSETQ. The CDR3 sequence is 16 residues long. V gave up 4 bases and J gave up 4 bases; unmatched junction bases: 11. The CDR3 is CASSPLRDRVPYGYTF. CDR3 DNA sequence: TGCGCCAGCAGCCCGCTTCGGGACAGGGTTCCCTATGGCTACACCTTC.

The CDR3 bases are TGTGCCATCACCCCCGGAGGAGCGGGCGGGAGCACTGAAGCTTTCTTT. This sequence encodes CAITPGGAGGSTEAFF. This rearrangement joins TRBV10-3 to TRBJ1-1; D remains ambiguous. V dropped 7 bases and J dropped 4 bases, with 22 bases sitting between them. The CDR3 runs to 16 residues. The V gene's germline CDR1 is ENHRY and CDR2 SYGVKD.

This clone is a singleton in its sample. The chain joins TRBV5-1 to TRBJ2-1; 8 nucleotides agree with TRBD1. Germline loops: CDR1 SGHRS, CDR2 YFSETQ. V shed 4 bases, J shed 7 bases, and the junction held 7 bases outside the gene matches. This CDR3 spans 14 amino acids. The chain's CDR3 is CASSLWTGPNEQFF. The CDR3 nucleotides are TGCGCCAGCAGCCTGTGGACAGGGCCGAATGAGCAGTTCTTC.

V and J are TRBV4-3 and TRBJ1-4; possible D gene TRBD1, 6 bases. CDR3 length: 15 amino acids. Trimming removed 1 base from V and 6 bases from J, with 12 bases in between. CDR1 is LGHNA, CDR2 YSLEER, per germline. The CDR3 spells CASSQVARGYEKLFF. In DNA form, the CDR3 reads TGCGCCAGCAGCCAAGTAGCCAGGGGTTATGAAAAACTGTTTTTT.

The chain combines TRBV12-5 with TRBJ2-5; D perhaps matches TRBD1 (5 bases). Germline V gives CDR1 LGHNT, CDR2 FRNRAP. The CDR3 sequence is 15 residues long. Trimming stripped 3 bases from V and 0 bases from J, with 11 bases between. CDR3 protein: CASGFSDKNQETQYF. The CDR3 coding sequence is TGTGCTAGTGGTTTCTCGGACAAAAACCAAGAGACCCAGTACTTC.

The chain is built from TRBV27 and TRBJ2-5; no reliable D call. CDR3 length: 13 amino acids. V lost 0 bases and J 1 base, leaving 3 bases between the germline ends. Germline V CDR1 and CDR2: MNHEY, SMNVEV (reference sequence). CDR3 residues: CASSLSSQETQYF. The CDR3 nucleotides read TGTGCCAGCAGTTTATCTAGCCAAGAGACCCAGTACTTC.

This clone appeared a single time. V is TRBV6-5 and J is TRBJ2-1, with a weak D call TRBD2 (5 bases). V lost 6 bases and J lost 6, with 12 bases in between. This CDR3 has 13 residues. Germline CDR1 MNHEY, CDR2 SVGAGI. CDR3 nucleotides: TGTGCCAGCAGACCAGGACTGTCCAATGAGCAGTTCTTC. It translates to CASRPGLSNEQFF.

The chain recombines TRBV19 with TRBJ2-3; D possibly corresponds to TRBD2 (6 bases). This CDR3 contains 11 residues. Between the trimmed V and J ends, which lost 7 bases and 6 bases, there was a span of 8 bases. Germline V lookup: CDR1 LNHDA, CDR2 SQIVND (reference sequence). In DNA form, the CDR3 reads TGTGCCAGTATGGAGGGGGATACGCAGTATTTT. Translated, it gives CASMEGDTQYF.

This sequence joins TRBV6-2 or TRBV6-3 and TRBJ2-1; 7 nucleotides line up with TRBD1. CDR1 is MNHEY, CDR2 SVGEGT, per germline. V was clipped by 2 bases and J by 0 bases; unmatched bases: 1. The CDR3 loop spans 15 amino acids. In DNA, the CDR3 is TGTGCCAGCAGTTACGCAGGGGGCTCCTACAATGAGCAGTTCTTC. Translated: CASSYAGGSYNEQFF.

This clone has only a few counts. The rearrangement links TRBV2 to TRBJ2-7, with 7 bases aligning to TRBD2. The CDR3 has 15 residues. CDR1 and CDR2 from the germline V gene are SNHLY and FYNNEI. With 7 bases clipped from V and 1 base from J, the junction kept 10 bases outside the gene matches. CDR3 in amino acids: CASTDLSGRSYEQYF. As DNA, the CDR3 is TGTGCCAGCACCGATCTTAGCGGGCGGTCCTACGAGCAGTACTTC. Together with reference TRBV2 and TRBJ2-7, the CDR3 gives the full variable domain: EPEVTQTPSHQVTQMGQEVILRCVPISNHLYFYWYRQILGQKVEFLVSFYNNEISEKSEIFDDQFSVERPDGSNFTLKIRSTKLEDSAMYFCASTDLSGRSYEQYFGPGTRLTVT.

The chain employs TRBV28 and TRBJ2-3; the match to TRBD1 covers 7 bases. Germline loops: CDR1 MDHEN, CDR2 SYDVKM. With V trimmed by 4 bases and J by 14 bases, 9 bases remained unmatched. The CDR3 runs to 12 residues. The CDR3 is CASSSGQSRRYF. In nucleotides, the CDR3 is TGTGCCAGCAGTTCGGGACAGTCGAGGCGGTATTTT.